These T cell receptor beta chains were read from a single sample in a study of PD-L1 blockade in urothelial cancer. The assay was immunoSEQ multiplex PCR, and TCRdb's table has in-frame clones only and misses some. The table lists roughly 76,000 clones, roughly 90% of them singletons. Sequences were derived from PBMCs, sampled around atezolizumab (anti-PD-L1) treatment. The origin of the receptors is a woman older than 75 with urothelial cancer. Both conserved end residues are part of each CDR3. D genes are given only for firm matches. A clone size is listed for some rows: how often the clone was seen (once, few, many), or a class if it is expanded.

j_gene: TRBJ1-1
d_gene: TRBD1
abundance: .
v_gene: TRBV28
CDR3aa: CASSLGPGDRGAFF
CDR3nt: TGTGCCAGCAGTTTAGGCCCAGGGGACAGGGGTGCTTTCTTT

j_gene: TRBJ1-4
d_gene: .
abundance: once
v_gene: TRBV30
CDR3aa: CAWSGQVNEKLFF
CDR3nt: TGTGCCTGGAGTGGACAGGTTAATGAAAAACTGTTTTTT

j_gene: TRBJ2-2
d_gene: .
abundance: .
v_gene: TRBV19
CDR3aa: CASRTVQSNTGELFF
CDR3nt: TGTGCCAGTAGAACGGTCCAATCGAACACCGGGGAGCTGTTTTTT

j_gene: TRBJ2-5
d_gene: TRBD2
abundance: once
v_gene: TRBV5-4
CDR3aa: CASSGEAGGGETQYF
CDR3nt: TGTGCCAGCAGCGGGGAGGCGGGAGGGGGGGAGACCCAGTACTTC

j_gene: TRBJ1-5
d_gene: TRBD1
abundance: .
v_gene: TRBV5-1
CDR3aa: CASSLGQGDANQPQHF
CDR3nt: TGCGCCAGCAGCCTAGGACAGGGTGATGCCAATCAGCCCCAGCATTTT

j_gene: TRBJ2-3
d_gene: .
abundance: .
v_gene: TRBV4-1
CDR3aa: CASSQDGRRTDTQYF
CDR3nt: TGCGCCAGCAGCCAAGATGGCAGGCGCACAGATACGCAGTATTTT

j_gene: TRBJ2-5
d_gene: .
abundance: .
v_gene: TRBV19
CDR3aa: CASSARGETQYF
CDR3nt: TGTGCCAGTAGTGCCAGGGGAGAGACCCAGTACTTC

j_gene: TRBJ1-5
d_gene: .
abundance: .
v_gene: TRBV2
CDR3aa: CASSDSGAHQPQHF
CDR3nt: TGTGCCAGCAGTGATAGCGGGGCCCATCAGCCCCAGCATTTT

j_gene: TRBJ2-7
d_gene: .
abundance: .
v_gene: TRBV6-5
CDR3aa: CASSPLGLRSYEQYF
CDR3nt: TGTGCCAGCAGCCCCTTAGGACTGCGCTCCTACGAGCAGTACTTC

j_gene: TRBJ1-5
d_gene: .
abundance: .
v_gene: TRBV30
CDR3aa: CAWSVPGQPGNQPQHF
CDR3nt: TGTGCCTGGAGTGTCCCCGGACAGCCTGGCAATCAGCCCCAGCATTTT

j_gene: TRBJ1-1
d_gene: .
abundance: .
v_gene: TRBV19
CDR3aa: CATSADYTEAFF
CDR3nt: TGTGCCACTTCAGCGGACTACACTGAAGCTTTCTTT

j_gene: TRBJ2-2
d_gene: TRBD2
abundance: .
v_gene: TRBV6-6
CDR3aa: CASKPSGHANTGELFF
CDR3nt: TGTGCCAGCAAGCCTAGCGGACACGCGAACACCGGGGAGCTGTTTTTT

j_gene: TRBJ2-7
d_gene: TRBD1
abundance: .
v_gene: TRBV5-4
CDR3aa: CASSLRGQTIFSYEQYF
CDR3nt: TGTGCCAGCAGCTTGAGGGGGCAGACGATCTTCTCCTACGAGCAGTACTTC

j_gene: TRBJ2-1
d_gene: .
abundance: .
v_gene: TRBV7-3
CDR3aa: CASSLANNEQFF
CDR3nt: TGTGCCAGCAGCTTGGCAAACAATGAGCAGTTCTTC

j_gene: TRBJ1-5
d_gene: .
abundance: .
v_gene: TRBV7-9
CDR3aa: CASSLGGLGQPQHF
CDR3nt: TGTGCCAGCAGCTTAGGAGGGTTGGGTCAGCCCCAGCATTTT

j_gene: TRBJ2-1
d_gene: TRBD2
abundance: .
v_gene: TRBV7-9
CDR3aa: CASSPPGLAGIEQFF
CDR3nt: TGTGCCAGCAGCCCACCGGGACTAGCGGGAATTGAGCAGTTCTTC

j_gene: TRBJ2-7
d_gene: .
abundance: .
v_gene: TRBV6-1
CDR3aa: CASSESMNGEQYF
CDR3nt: TGTGCCAGCAGTGAATCCATGAACGGGGAGCAGTACTTC

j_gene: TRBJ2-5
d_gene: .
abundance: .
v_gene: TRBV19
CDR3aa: CASRQGRETQYF
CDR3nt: TGTGCCAGTAGGCAGGGGCGGGAGACCCAGTACTTC

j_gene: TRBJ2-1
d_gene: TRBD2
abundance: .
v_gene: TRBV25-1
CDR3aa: CASSAGGPGTSGYNEQFF
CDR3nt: TGTGCCAGCAGTGCAGGCGGTCCCGGGACTAGCGGTTACAATGAGCAGTTCTTC

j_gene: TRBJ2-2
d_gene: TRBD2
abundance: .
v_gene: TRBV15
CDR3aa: CATSPRWTSFTGELFF
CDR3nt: TGTGCCACCAGCCCGCGGTGGACTAGCTTCACCGGGGAGCTGTTTTTT

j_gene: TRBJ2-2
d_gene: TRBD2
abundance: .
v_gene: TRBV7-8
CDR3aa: CASRTLGGTGELFF
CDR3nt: TGTGCCAGCAGGACTCTGGGGGGGACCGGGGAGCTGTTTTTT

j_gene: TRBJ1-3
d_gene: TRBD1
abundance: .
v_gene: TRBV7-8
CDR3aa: CASSLKTGGSSGNTIYF
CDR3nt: TGTGCCAGCAGCTTGAAGACAGGGGGGAGCTCTGGAAACACCATATATTTT

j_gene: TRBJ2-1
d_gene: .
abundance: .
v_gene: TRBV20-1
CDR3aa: CSTKFNEQFF
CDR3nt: TGCAGTACAAAATTCAATGAGCAGTTCTTC

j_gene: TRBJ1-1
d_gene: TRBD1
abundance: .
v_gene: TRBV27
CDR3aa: CASSLLKTGGTEAFF
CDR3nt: TGTGCCAGCAGTCTACTAAAGACAGGGGGGACTGAAGCTTTCTTT

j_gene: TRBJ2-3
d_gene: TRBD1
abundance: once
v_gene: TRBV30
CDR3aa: CACDRARPDTQYF
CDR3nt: TGTGCCTGTGACAGGGCGCGCCCGGATACGCAGTATTTT

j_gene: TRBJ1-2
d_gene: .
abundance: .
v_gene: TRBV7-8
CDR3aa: CASSLSVGDYGGYTF
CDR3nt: TGTGCCAGCAGCTTATCGGTAGGGGATTATGGAGGCTACACCTTC

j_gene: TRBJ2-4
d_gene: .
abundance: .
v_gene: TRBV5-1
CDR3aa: CASSLEAGKAKNIQYF
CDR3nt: TGCGCCAGCAGCTTGGAAGCAGGGAAGGCCAAAAACATTCAGTACTTC

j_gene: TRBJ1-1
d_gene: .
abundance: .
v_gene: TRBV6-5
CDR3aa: CASSYWQMNTEAFF
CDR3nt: TGTGCCAGCAGTTACTGGCAAATGAACACTGAAGCTTTCTTT

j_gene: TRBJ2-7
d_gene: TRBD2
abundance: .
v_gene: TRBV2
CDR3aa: CASKGAGGSYEQYF
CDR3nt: TGTGCCAGCAAAGGAGCGGGAGGGTCCTACGAGCAGTACTTC

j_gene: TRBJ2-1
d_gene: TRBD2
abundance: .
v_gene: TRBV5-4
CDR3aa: CASSLGAAGDNEQFF
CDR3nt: TGTGCCAGCAGCTTGGGGGCAGCGGGAGACAATGAGCAGTTCTTC

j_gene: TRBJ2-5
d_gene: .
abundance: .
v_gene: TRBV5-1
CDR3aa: CASSLESQQETQYF
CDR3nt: TGCGCCAGCAGCTTGGAGTCCCAGCAAGAGACCCAGTACTTC

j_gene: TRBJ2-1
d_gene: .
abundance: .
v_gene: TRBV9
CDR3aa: CASSPLLYNEQFF
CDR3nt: TGTGCCAGCTCCCCCCTACTCTACAATGAGCAGTTCTTC

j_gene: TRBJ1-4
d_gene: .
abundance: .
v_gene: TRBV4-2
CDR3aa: CASSQDVAQAVPTNEKLFF
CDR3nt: TGTGCCAGCAGCCAAGATGTGGCCCAGGCTGTGCCAACTAATGAAAAACTGTTTTTT

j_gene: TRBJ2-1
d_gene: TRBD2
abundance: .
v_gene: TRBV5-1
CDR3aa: CASSLGLAAHNEQFF
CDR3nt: TGCGCCAGCAGCCTCGGACTAGCGGCCCACAATGAGCAGTTCTTC

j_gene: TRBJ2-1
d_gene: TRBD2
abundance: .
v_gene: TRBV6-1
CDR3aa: CASSELAGGLNEQFF
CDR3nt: TGTGCCAGCAGTGAGTTAGCGGGAGGCCTCAATGAGCAGTTCTTC

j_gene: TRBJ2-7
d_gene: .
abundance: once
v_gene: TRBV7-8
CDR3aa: CASSHETGAYEQYF
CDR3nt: TGTGCCAGCAGCCACGAGACAGGTGCCTACGAGCAGTACTTC

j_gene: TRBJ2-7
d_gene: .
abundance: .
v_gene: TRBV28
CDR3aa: CASSSPSDVVQYF
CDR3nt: TGTGCCAGCAGTTCGCCAAGCGACGTTGTGCAGTACTTC

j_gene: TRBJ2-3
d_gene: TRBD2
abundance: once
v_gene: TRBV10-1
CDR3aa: CASSATSGSGDTQYF
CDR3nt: TGCGCCAGCAGTGCAACTAGCGGGAGTGGTGATACGCAGTATTTT

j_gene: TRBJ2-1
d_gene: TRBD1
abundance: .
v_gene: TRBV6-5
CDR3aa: CASRTTGAGQFF
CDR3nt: TGTGCCAGCAGAACCACAGGGGCCGGGCAGTTCTTC

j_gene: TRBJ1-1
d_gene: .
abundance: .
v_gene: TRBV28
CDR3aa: CASSRTGRGEAFF
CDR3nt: TGTGCCAGCAGTCGTACAGGGAGGGGTGAAGCTTTCTTT

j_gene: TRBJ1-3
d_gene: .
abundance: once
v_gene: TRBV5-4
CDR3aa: CASSFGGLRNTIYF
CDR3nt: TGTGCCAGCAGCTTTGGGGGCTTAAGAAACACCATATATTTT

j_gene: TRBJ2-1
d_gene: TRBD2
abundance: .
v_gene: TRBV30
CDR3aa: CAWSDRGRTVYNEQFF
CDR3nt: TGTGCCTGGAGTGATCGCGGGAGGACCGTCTACAATGAGCAGTTCTTC

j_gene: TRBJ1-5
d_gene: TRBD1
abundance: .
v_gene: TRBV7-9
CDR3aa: CASSLYRGLALHQPQHF
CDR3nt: TGTGCCAGCAGCCTATACAGGGGGCTTGCTTTGCATCAGCCCCAGCATTTT

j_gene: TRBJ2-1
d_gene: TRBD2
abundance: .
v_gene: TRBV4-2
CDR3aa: CASSHRTSGSGGYEQFF
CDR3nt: TGTGCCAGCAGCCATCGAACTAGCGGGAGTGGGGGGTATGAGCAGTTCTTC

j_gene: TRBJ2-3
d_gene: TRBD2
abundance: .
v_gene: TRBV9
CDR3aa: CASSVGAGGPTSTDTQYF
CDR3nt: TGTGCCAGCAGCGTCGGAGCGGGAGGTCCTACTAGCACAGATACGCAGTATTTT